What follows are 21 T cell receptor beta chains derived from one specimen sequenced in a study of blood T cell repertoires in COVID-19. The assay was immunoSEQ multiplex PCR, and TCRdb's table has in-frame clones only and misses some. The sample has more than 85,000 clones, 70% to 90% seen once. The sequenced sample consisted of peripheral blood. Source of these receptors: a human donor with COVID-19, enrolled during active disease. The donor label of this sample is uncertain.

CDR3 sequence (DNA): TGTGCCAGCAGCCAAGAGGTGGGGCTTGAGAGTGAAAAACTGTTTTTT. Translating it yields CASSQEVGLESEKLFF. The chain links TRBV3-1 (or the pseudogene TRBV3-2) to TRBJ1-4; D possibly corresponds to TRBD1 (5 bases). Germline values: CDR1 LGHDT, CDR2 YNNKEL (reference sequence). The CDR3 is made up of 16 amino acids. Trimming cost V 0 bases and J 7 bases, with 15 bases left between them.

This chain links TRBV19 with TRBJ2-3; no definite D call. Trimming pared 5 bases from V and 6 bases from J, leaving 12 bases between. This CDR3 has 13 residues. The germline V gene encodes CDR1 LNHDA and CDR2 SQIVND (reference sequence). The DNA for the CDR3 is TGTGCCAGTAGTTATGACTGGTTGGATACGCAGTATTTT. Translation gives CASSYDWLDTQYF.

This chain links TRBV2 with TRBJ1-6; no reliable D call. Germline CDR1 reads SNHLY; CDR2 reads FYNNEI. The V end was cut by 3 bases, the J end by 7 bases, with 7 bases between. The CDR3 loop spans 13 amino acids. The CDR3 here is CASSDTENSPLHF. CDR3 nucleotides: TGTGCCAGCAGTGACACAGAGAATTCACCCCTCCACTTT.

CDR3 coding DNA: TGTGCCAGCAGTGATACAGGAGGGGATCAGCCCCAGCATTTT. As protein: CASSDTGGDQPQHF. V gene TRBV25-1 combines with J gene TRBJ1-5, with a possible D match to TRBD1 (5 bases). This CDR3 has 14 amino acids. Trimming cost V 3 bases and J 5 bases, with 11 bases left between them. Germline values: CDR1 MGHDK, CDR2 SYGVNS.

The chain links TRBV7-6 to TRBJ2-7; 11 bases align to TRBD2. The CDR3 sequence is 21 residues long. V shed 5 bases and J 3 bases; nucleotides not matched to a gene: 24. Germline V gene data show CDR1 as SGHVS and CDR2 as FNYEAQ. The CDR3 sequence is CASSNPQDTSSGGPKHYEQYF. The CDR3 nucleotides are TGTGCCAGCAGCAATCCTCAGGACACGTCTAGCGGGGGGCCGAAGCACTACGAGCAGTACTTC.

The V and J genes are TRBV15 and TRBJ2-7; TRBD1 aligns across 7 bases. J lost 2 bases, V lost 0 bases, and 4 bases had no gene match. In germline, CDR1 is LNHNV, CDR2 YYDKDF (reference sequence). This CDR3 region has 15 residues. The CDR3 nucleotides read TGTGCCACCAGCAGAGATCCCGGACAGGCCTACGAGCAGTACTTC. Translating it yields CATSRDPGQAYEQYF.

The chain uses TRBV10-3 and TRBJ2-1; TRBD2 matches at 10 bases. The CDR3 has 16 amino acids. Germline CDR1 reads ENHRY; CDR2 reads SYGVKD. J was trimmed by 0 bases and V by 6 bases; bases with no gene match: 5. As DNA, the CDR3 is TGTGCCATCAGAGAGCGGGGGGGGCACTCCTACAATGAGCAGTTCTTC. Translation gives CAIRERGGHSYNEQFF.

This clone came up once. This chain links TRBV14 with TRBJ1-2; D call uncertain. CDR3 length: 15 residues. The V gene lost 3 bases and the J gene lost 3 bases, with 14 bases spanning the gap. Per germline, CDR1 SGHDN and CDR2 FVKESK. CDR3 in amino acids: CASSHSARADYGYTF. The DNA for the CDR3 is TGTGCCAGCAGCCACAGCGCCCGCGCAGACTATGGCTACACCTTC. Complete variable domain (other parts from reference TRBV14 and TRBJ1-2): EAGVTQFPSHSVIEKGQTVTLRCDPISGHDNLYWYRRVMGKEIKFLLHFVKESKQDESGMPNNRFLAERTGGTYSTLKVQPAELEDSGVYFCASSHSARADYGYTFGSGTRLTVV.

The rearrangement uses TRBV25-1 and TRBJ1-5; 8 nucleotides agree with TRBD1. Per the germline V gene, CDR1 is MGHDK and CDR2 is SYGVNS. This CDR3 spans 14 amino acids. V was clipped by 8 bases and J by 2 bases; unmatched bases: 5. CDR3 in amino acids: CASADRGGNQPQHF. The CDR3 nucleotides are TGTGCCAGCGCTGACAGGGGAGGCAATCAGCCCCAGCATTTT.

This sequence joins TRBV9 and TRBJ2-1; 8 bases fit TRBD2. V shed 0 bases and J 0 bases; nucleotides not matched to a gene: 5. CDR3 size: 17 residues. The germline gives CDR1 SGDLS, CDR2 YYNGEE. CDR3 nucleotide sequence: TGTGCCAGCAGCGTAGCAGCGGGGGTTCCCTCCTACAATGAGCAGTTCTTC. It yields the protein CASSVAAGVPSYNEQFF.

The chain couples TRBV5-5 to TRBJ2-5, with D possibly matching TRBD1 (5 bases). Looked up from germline, CDR1 is SGHKS and CDR2 is YYEKEE (reference sequence). Trimming removed 0 bases at V and 5 bases at J, with 8 bases between. The CDR3 contains 13 residues. CDR3 protein: CASSLEGLETQYF. The CDR3 nucleotides are TGTGCCAGCAGCTTGGAGGGGCTTGAGACCCAGTACTTC.

This chain joins TRBV5-5 and TRBJ2-7, with a possible D match to TRBD1 (6 bases). In germline, CDR1 is SGHKS, CDR2 YYEKEE (reference sequence). Deletions cut 5 bases from V and 2 bases from J, with 14 bases between. The CDR3 extends over 14 amino acids. This CDR3 is CASRIQGLTYEQYF. In DNA, the CDR3 is TGTGCCAGCAGGATACAGGGTCTTACCTACGAGCAGTACTTC. Drawing the rest from reference TRBV5-5 and TRBJ2-7, the complete variable domain is DAGVTQSPTHLIKTRGQQVTLRCSPISGHKSVSWYQQVLGQGPQFIFQYYEKEERGRGNFPDRFSARQFPNYSSELNVNALLLGDSALYLCASRIQGLTYEQYFGPGTRLTVT.

The rearrangement uses TRBV2 and TRBJ2-5; D is unclear. Germline CDR1 reads SNHLY; CDR2 reads FYNNEI. V dropped 8 bases and J dropped 3 bases, with 16 bases sitting between them. The CDR3 runs to 14 residues. CDR3 residues: CASVRSQVEETQYF. CDR3 sequence (DNA): TGTGCCAGCGTCAGGTCCCAGGTCGAAGAGACCCAGTACTTC.

The chain employs TRBV5-1 and TRBJ1-2, with D possibly being TRBD1 (6 bases). The CDR3 covers 15 residues. V lost 0 bases and J lost 2, with 11 bases in between. CDR1 and CDR2 from the germline V gene are SGHRS and YFSETQ. CDR3 loop: CASSLGRDINYGYTF. In DNA form, the CDR3 reads TGCGCCAGCAGCTTGGGTCGGGACATAAACTATGGCTACACCTTC.

V and J are TRBV7-2 and TRBJ2-4; perhaps TRBD1 as D (6 bases). V was pared by 3 bases and J by 3 bases, with 9 bases between. This CDR3 contains 14 residues. The germline CDR1 and CDR2 sequences are SGHTA and FQGNSA. CDR3 region: CASSFVDSKNIQYF. The CDR3 DNA follows: TGTGCCAGCAGCTTCGTGGACAGCAAAAACATTCAGTACTTC.

The chain carries TRBV19 and TRBJ1-5; tentative D call: TRBD1 (5 bases). Germline-derived CDR1 and CDR2 are LNHDA and SQIVND (reference sequence). Trimming removed 3 bases from V and 4 bases from J, with 13 bases in between. The CDR3 extends over 15 amino acids. The CDR3 is CASSIRRQMNQPQHF. DNA for the CDR3: TGTGCCAGTAGTATCCGGCGACAGATGAATCAGCCCCAGCATTTT.

CDR3 amino acids: CASSAPGQGFYGYTF. CDR3 sequence (DNA): TGTGCCAGCAGTGCGCCGGGACAGGGGTTCTATGGCTACACCTTC. V usage is TRBV25-1 and J usage is TRBJ1-2; 10 bases match TRBD1. Per the germline V gene, CDR1 is MGHDK and CDR2 is SYGVNS. The V gene end was trimmed by 4 bases and the J gene end by 4 bases; junction bases not matched to a gene: 6. The CDR3 length is 15 residues.

The gene calls are TRBV28 and TRBJ1-1; TRBD1 aligns across 7 bases. The CDR3 runs to 14 residues. V dropped 2 bases and J dropped 4; count of bases not matched to a gene: 4. CDR1 MDHEN and CDR2 SYDVKM come from the germline V gene. CDR3 amino acids: CASSLLHRGTEAFF. CDR3 coding DNA: TGTGCCAGCAGTTTACTTCACAGGGGCACTGAAGCTTTCTTT.

This clone appeared once. The chain recombines TRBV19 with TRBJ1-5; 7 nucleotides align to TRBD1. The germline V gene has CDR1 LNHDA and CDR2 SQIVND (reference sequence). This CDR3 comprises 16 residues. V gave up 4 bases and J gave up 1 base; unmatched junction bases: 7. The CDR3 nucleotides are TGTGCCAGTAGTAGTGTGGGCAGGGGGAGCAATCAGCCCCAGCATTTT. This codes for CASSSVGRGSNQPQHF.

This clone was picked up one time. V and J are TRBV2 and TRBJ1-6; D possibly corresponds to TRBD1 (5 bases). V lost 3 bases to trimming and J lost 6 bases, with 9 bases between them. The CDR3 runs 14 residues. Germline V CDR1 and CDR2: SNHLY, FYNNEI. DNA of the CDR3: TGTGCCAGCAGTGAGGCCAGGGCTAATTCACCCCTCCACTTT. This gives the protein CASSEARANSPLHF.

The chain employs TRBV5-1 and TRBJ1-1, with D perhaps TRBD1 (5 bases). V was pared by 0 bases and J by 11 bases, with 17 bases between. In germline, CDR1 is SGHRS, CDR2 YFSETQ. The CDR3 has 14 residues. The CDR3 reads CASSLVGDSGRAFF. As DNA, the CDR3 is TGCGCCAGCAGCTTGGTAGGGGACTCCGGGAGGGCTTTCTTT.